Below, one TCR beta chain is given with its context. Generated by immunoSEQ multiplex PCR, the TCRdb table keeps only in-frame clones and is missing some. The sample has around 420,000 clones; roughly 88% are singletons. This sample was taken from a study of blood T cell repertoires in COVID-19. Background on the study: T cells, B-cell-depleted T cells, or PBMCs supplied cDNA or gDNA.

The CDR3 loop spans 12 amino acids. Per germline, CDR1 SQVTM and CDR2 ANQGSEA. The germline V and J ends were trimmed by 6 bases and 2 bases, with 9 bases remaining between them. Individuals aged about 18 to 90 years were recruited from 24 US areas. Clinical histories supplied by participants themselves formed the basis of cohort assignment. The chain carries TRBV29-1 and TRBJ2-3, with D unresolved. The sample was PBMCs or T cells enriched from blood (not recorded which). The clonotype was recovered from a middle-aged woman with acute COVID-19. CDR3 sequence reads: CSVAGHTDTQYF. In DNA, the CDR3 is TGCAGCGTGGCAGGTCACACAGATACGCAGTATTTT.